This passage covers 2 T cell receptor beta chains from one sample sequenced in a study of control samples from healthy donors and cancer patients. Libraries were prepared by immunoSEQ multiplex PCR; TCRdb keeps only in-frame clonotypes and omits some of them. The table has more than 95,000 clones, 85% to 95% seen once. The sample was PBMCs. These receptors originate from an older man with head and neck cancer.

This chain connects TRBV19 to TRBJ1-4, with TRBD1 matching 7 bases. The CDR3 totals 17 residues. Germline assignment: CDR1 LNHDA and CDR2 SQIVND (reference sequence). Trimming cost V 4 bases and J 5 bases; bases outside gene matches: 13. CDR3 sequence reads: CASSNHSPAGGNEKLFF. The CDR3 DNA is TGTGCCAGTAGTAATCACTCCCCCGCAGGGGGGAATGAAAAACTGTTTTTT.

This clone was picked up one time. V is TRBV27 and J is TRBJ1-5, with 7 positions matching TRBD1. The germline V gene encodes CDR1 MNHEY and CDR2 SMNVEV (reference sequence). The J segment lost 4 bases and the V segment lost 5 bases, leaving 20 bases of the junction unmatched. This CDR3 comprises 19 residues. The CDR3 region is CASSPHRGSATLGNQPQHF. CDR3 sequence (DNA): TGTGCCAGCAGTCCACACAGGGGTTCAGCCACATTAGGGAATCAGCCCCAGCATTTT.